This entry lists 24 T cell receptor beta chains sequenced from one sample in a study of T cells in localized non-small cell lung cancer. Generated by immunoSEQ multiplex PCR, the TCRdb table keeps only in-frame clones and is missing some. The sample has about 1,300 clones; approximately 15% are singletons. The material sequenced was normal lung tissue next to the tumor, taken before any cancer treatment. Receptors were obtained from an older female donor with stage II lung adenocarcinoma.

V usage is TRBV29-1 and J usage is TRBJ2-3; TRBD1 is a possible D gene (6 bases). CDR1 and CDR2 from the germline V gene are SQVTM and ANQGSEA. V lost 6 bases, J lost 6 bases, and 19 bases lay in between. The CDR3 loop spans 14 amino acids. The CDR3: CSVDGNRAADTQYF. The CDR3 coding sequence is TGCAGCGTGGACGGGAACAGGGCGGCGGATACGCAGTATTTT.

The DNA of the CDR3 is TGTGCCAGCAGCTCCCTGCGGGACAGGTATAATTCACCCCTCCACTTT. It codes for CASSSLRDRYNSPLHF. This chain links TRBV11-3 with TRBJ1-6, with 8 bases aligning to TRBD1. The CDR3 extends over 16 amino acids. The germline V gene encodes CDR1 SGHNT and CDR2 YENEEA. The trim removed 4 bases at V and 4 bases at J, leaving 6 bases unmatched.

The chain links TRBV28 to TRBJ2-7; tentatively, D is TRBD1 (6 bases). Per the germline V gene, CDR1 is MDHEN and CDR2 is SYDVKM. Trimming removed 3 bases at V and 3 bases at J, with 9 bases between. This CDR3 comprises 13 residues. This chain's CDR3 is CASSFLRGYEQYF. The CDR3 DNA is TGTGCCAGCAGTTTCCTCAGGGGCTACGAGCAGTACTTC.

This clone was recorded a few times. The rearrangement uses TRBV9 and TRBJ1-5; a weak D match, TRBD1 (5 bases). From germline, CDR1 is SGDLS and CDR2 YYNGEE. Trimming removed 5 bases at V and 4 bases at J, with 31 bases between. This CDR3 has 20 residues. CDR3 DNA: TGTGCCAGCAGTGCAATCCGGGGCCCGAGGGGTTCCCGAGAGAATCAGCCCCAGCATTTT. It yields the protein CASSAIRGPRGSRENQPQHF.

The J gene is TRBJ1-3, the V gene TRBV12-5; D is ambiguous. Per germline, CDR1 LGHNT and CDR2 FRNRAP. V lost 1 base, J lost 5 bases, and 6 bases lay in between. This CDR3 is built from 13 residues. Here the CDR3 reads CASGLDRRNTIYF. The CDR3 DNA reads as TGTGCTAGTGGTTTGGACAGAAGAAACACCATATATTTT.

The CDR3 region has the DNA TGTGCCAGCAGCCAATCAATCGCTACAGGGGGTGGCTACACCTTC. Encoded protein: CASSQSIATGGGYTF. J is TRBJ1-2 and V is TRBV14; TRBD1 matches at 8 bases. Germline V gene sequence: CDR1 SGHDN, CDR2 FVKESK. This CDR3 comprises 15 residues. Trimming took 2 bases from V and 7 from J; bases not matched to a gene: 9.

This chain uses TRBV19 with TRBJ1-5; D may be TRBD1 (5 bases). Germline CDR1 is LNHDA and CDR2 is SQIVND (reference sequence). The CDR3 spans 15 residues. The V end lost 6 bases, the J end lost 2 bases, and 14 bases lay between the germline ends. In DNA, the CDR3 is TGTGCCAGTAGGGCCCTCGAAGGGGGCAATCAGCCCCAGCATTTT. Residues: CASRALEGGNQPQHF.

This clone was counted a few times. The CDR3, as DNA: TGTGCCAGCAGCTTAACTAGCGGGAGGCGACGGGAGCAGTTCTTC. Amino acid sequence: CASSLTSGRRREQFF. The chain couples TRBV11-3 to TRBJ2-1, with 12 positions matching TRBD2. The V segment lost 2 bases and the J segment 10 bases; nucleotides outside the gene matches: 6. The CDR3 loop spans 15 amino acids. Germline lookup yields CDR1 SGHNT and CDR2 YENEEA.

The CDR3 sequence: CASSSSMAGTTFF. Here the CDR3 DNA reads TGTGCCAGCAGCTCCTCAATGGCAGGCACAACTTTCTTT. The V and J genes are TRBV7-1 and TRBJ1-1; D uncertain. TRBV7-1 is flagged as an ORF with uncertain function. V was shortened by 3 bases and J by 12 bases, with 17 bases between the two germline ends. The length of the CDR3 is 13 residues.

The CDR3 here is CASSSGSYEQYF. The CDR3 nucleotides are TGTGCCAGCAGTTCCGGGTCCTACGAGCAGTACTTC. The rearrangement uses TRBV28 and TRBJ2-7, with unresolved D. The CDR3 spans 12 residues. V lost 4 bases, J lost 1 base, and 5 bases lay in between. The germline CDR1 and CDR2 sequences are MDHEN and SYDVKM. Using reference TRBV28 and TRBJ2-7 for the parts outside the CDR3, the full variable domain is DVKVTQSSRYLVKRTGEKVFLECVQDMDHENMFWYRQDPGLGLRLIYFSYDVKMKEKGDIPEGYSVSREKKERFSLILESASTNQTSMYLCASSSGSYEQYFGPGTRLTVT.

The chain couples TRBV11-3 to TRBJ2-7, with D perhaps TRBD2 (6 bases). The ends were cut back, 3 bases at V and 3 bases at J, with 15 bases in the middle. Germline V CDR1 and CDR2: SGHNT, YENEEA. The CDR3 has 15 residues. This CDR3 is CASSLTRGIGYEQYF. As DNA, the CDR3 is TGTGCCAGCAGCTTGACGCGGGGAATTGGCTACGAGCAGTACTTC.

The chain joins TRBV18 to TRBJ1-5, with D hard to call. This CDR3 has 14 residues. V was shortened by 6 bases and J by 1 base, with 10 bases between the two germline ends. The germline V gene has CDR1 KGHSH and CDR2 LQKENI. CDR3 nucleotide sequence: TGTGCCAGCTCGGACGAAGGGAGCAATCAGCCCCAGCATTTT. This sequence encodes CASSDEGSNQPQHF.

The V call is TRBV9, the J call TRBJ2-1, with TRBD2 identical over 7 bases. V lost 0 bases and J lost 4; bases outside the gene matches: 4. Germline V gene sequence: CDR1 SGDLS, CDR2 YYNGEE. This CDR3 comprises 15 residues. The DNA for the CDR3 is TGTGCCAGCAGCGTAGTGGTTAGCGGGTACAATGAGCAGTTCTTC. Protein: CASSVVVSGYNEQFF. The whole variable domain, filled in from reference TRBV9 and TRBJ2-1, reads DSGVTQTPKHLITATGQRVTLRCSPRSGDLSVYWYQQSLDQGLQFLIQYYNGEERAKGNILERFSAQQFPDLHSELNLSSLELGDSALYFCASSVVVSGYNEQFFGPGTRLTVL.

This chain uses TRBV6-8 with TRBJ2-1; 11 bases are a match to TRBD1. The V gene's germline CDR1 is MNHGY and CDR2 SAAAGT. CDR3 length equals 15 residues. With 5 bases clipped from V and 7 bases from J, the junction kept 7 bases outside the gene matches. The CDR3 nucleotides are TGTGCCAGCAGTCAACGGGACAGGGGGACAAATGAGCAGTTCTTC. It translates to CASSQRDRGTNEQFF.

In this sample, this clone turned up a few times. The rearrangement uses TRBV6-8 and TRBJ1-3; no clear D gene. The CDR3 is made up of 14 amino acids. CDR1 MNHGY and CDR2 SAAAGT come from the germline V gene. V lost 2 bases and J 4 bases, leaving 9 bases between the germline ends. The CDR3 DNA reads as TGTGCCAGCAGTTACAATAGCCCCGGAAACACCATATATTTT. Translation gives CASSYNSPGNTIYF.

This chain connects TRBV28 to TRBJ1-2; no firm D call. Between the trimmed V and J ends, which lost 4 bases and 9 bases, there was a span of 12 bases. This CDR3 region has 12 residues. CDR1 is MDHEN, CDR2 SYDVKM, per germline. CDR3 sequence: CASSSTGVSYTF. The CDR3 nucleotides are TGTGCCAGCAGTTCAACTGGGGTTAGCTACACCTTC.

By share of the sample, this clone is medium-sized. V gene TRBV6-8 combines with J gene TRBJ2-3; 8 positions match TRBD1. Trimming at V came to 5 bases and at J to 6 bases, leaving 7 bases not matched to a gene. Germline V lookup: CDR1 MNHGY, CDR2 SAAAGT. This CDR3 is 14 amino acids long. The CDR3 loop reads CASSDQTGADTQYF. The CDR3 bases are TGTGCCAGCAGTGACCAGACAGGGGCGGATACGCAGTATTTT.

This clone was detected a few times. The J gene is TRBJ1-1, the V gene TRBV11-3; D gene uncertain. Germline lookup yields CDR1 SGHNT and CDR2 YENEEA. Deletions cut 5 bases from V and 1 base from J, with 14 bases between. This CDR3 has 15 amino acids. The CDR3 is CASSPLDKPNTEAFF. The CDR3, as DNA: TGTGCCAGCAGCCCCCTAGATAAACCGAACACTGAAGCTTTCTTT.

V is TRBV11-3 and J is TRBJ2-1, with no clear D. Per germline, CDR1 SGHNT and CDR2 YENEEA. The CDR3 is made up of 14 amino acids. The V gene lost 3 bases and the J gene lost 6 bases, with 12 bases spanning the gap. For the CDR3, the DNA is TGTGCCAGCAGCTTGCTCGACTCCCTCAATGAGCAGTTCTTC. Translation: CASSLLDSLNEQFF.

This clone showed up just a few times. The chain carries TRBV28 and TRBJ1-2; D not certain. Germline V lookup: CDR1 MDHEN, CDR2 SYDVKM. This CDR3 is 13 amino acids long. Trimming removed 2 bases at V and 10 bases at J, with 14 bases between. CDR3 bases: TGTGCCAGCAGTTTAGCCCCCCCGAGGCCCTACACCTTC. This translates into CASSLAPPRPYTF.

This clone turned up a few times. V gene TRBV11-3 combines with J gene TRBJ2-7, with unresolved D. CDR3 length: 14 residues. Germline V CDR1 and CDR2: SGHNT, YENEEA. V was pared by 3 bases and J by 3 bases, with 12 bases between. The CDR3 DNA is TGTGCCAGCAGCTTGGTGGGCAGCAACTACGAGCAGTACTTC. Amino acid sequence: CASSLVGSNYEQYF.

The chain joins TRBV11-3 to TRBJ1-5, with 7 bases that match TRBD1. V lost 5 bases and J lost 6; bases outside the gene matches: 16. The CDR3 is 17 amino acids. From germline, CDR1 is SGHNT and CDR2 YENEEA. CDR3 region: CASSPTWNRGTSQPQHF. CDR3 DNA sequence: TGTGCCAGCAGCCCCACCTGGAACAGGGGAACTAGTCAGCCCCAGCATTTT.

This clone has more than one count but fewer than ten. V is TRBV28 and J is TRBJ1-2; D possibly corresponds to TRBD1 (5 bases). The CDR3 has 14 residues. V was pared by 5 bases and J by 4 bases, with 14 bases between. Looked up from germline, CDR1 is MDHEN and CDR2 is SYDVKM. The CDR3 DNA reads TGTGCCAGCAGTCTGATGACAGCCCTCTATGGCTACACCTTC. It specifies CASSLMTALYGYTF.

The genes are TRBV9 and TRBJ1-1; D gene ambiguous. The V end was cut by 0 bases, the J end by 11 bases, with 17 bases between. The CDR3 has 14 amino acids. Germline V gives CDR1 SGDLS, CDR2 YYNGEE. Here the CDR3 reads CASSVAPGSSAAFF. DNA of the CDR3: TGTGCCAGCAGCGTAGCTCCGGGATCCAGTGCGGCTTTCTTT.